Listed below are T cell receptor beta chains from one sample, sequenced in a study of a mutant IDH1 vaccine in newly diagnosed glioma. These TCRs' antigens remain unknown. Sequenced by immunoSEQ multiplex PCR; TCRdb stores in-frame clones only, minus some. The repertoire holds roughly 64,000 clones, with roughly four fifths as singletons. The sequences come from PBMCs, collected from a glioma patient whose treatment included an IDH1 peptide vaccine. Source of these receptors: a man aged 50-60 years with glioma. Each CDR3 is given without its conserved first and last residue.

v_gene: TRBV5-1; j_gene: TRBJ1-1; CDR3aa: ASSREQGSNTEAF
v_gene: TRBV20-1; j_gene: TRBJ1-1; CDR3aa: SVLDTEAF
v_gene: TRBV13; j_gene: TRBJ2-6; CDR3aa: ASSLEVRGMSGANVLT
v_gene: TRBV7-9; j_gene: TRBJ1-1; CDR3aa: ASSSWKISWNTEAF
v_gene: TRBV7-9; j_gene: TRBJ1-1; CDR3aa: ASSLGTGVNTEAF
v_gene: TRBV4-1; j_gene: TRBJ2-3; CDR3aa: ASSQETGDTDTQY
v_gene: TRBV13; j_gene: TRBJ2-2; CDR3aa: ASSLGLRATGELF
v_gene: TRBV2; j_gene: TRBJ1-5; CDR3aa: ASSRDRENQPQH
v_gene: TRBV5-6; j_gene: TRBJ1-1; CDR3aa: ASSFGGQGRSEAF
v_gene: TRBV7-9; j_gene: TRBJ1-4; CDR3aa: ASRGASEKLF
v_gene: TRBV5-5; j_gene: TRBJ2-7; CDR3aa: ASSFGDRYEQY
v_gene: TRBV5-1; j_gene: TRBJ2-1; CDR3aa: ASSLLGTGRGNEQF
v_gene: TRBV6-5; j_gene: TRBJ2-7; CDR3aa: ASSPPGVEQY
v_gene: TRBV18; j_gene: TRBJ2-7; CDR3aa: ASSPSSYEQY
v_gene: TRBV9; j_gene: TRBJ2-7; CDR3aa: ASSADWTGRYEQY
v_gene: TRBV10-3; j_gene: TRBJ2-1; CDR3aa: AISTIRLRQGYSRRNYNEQF
v_gene: TRBV9; j_gene: TRBJ2-1; CDR3aa: ASRVNRDRAYNEQF
v_gene: TRBV6-5; j_gene: TRBJ1-2; CDR3aa: ASRGDLYGYT
v_gene: TRBV18; j_gene: TRBJ1-1; CDR3aa: ASSPQGAEAF
v_gene: TRBV11-2; j_gene: TRBJ1-6; CDR3aa: ASCPRAGGNSPLH
v_gene: TRBV27; j_gene: TRBJ1-1; CDR3aa: ASSHWGGNTEAF
v_gene: TRBV19; j_gene: TRBJ1-1; CDR3aa: ASSIKEGTEAF
v_gene: TRBV7-9; j_gene: TRBJ1-1; CDR3aa: ASSLAFGLRNTEAF
v_gene: TRBV6-5; j_gene: TRBJ1-4; CDR3aa: ASSFTPGEKLF
v_gene: TRBV6-1; j_gene: TRBJ1-1; CDR3aa: ASSPMGTEAF
v_gene: TRBV7-2; j_gene: TRBJ1-1; CDR3aa: ASSLRLNMGAEAF
v_gene: TRBV6-5; j_gene: TRBJ1-1; CDR3aa: ASSQSISTEAF
v_gene: TRBV11-3; j_gene: TRBJ2-1; CDR3aa: ASSTGTGGFDEQF
v_gene: TRBV11-3; j_gene: TRBJ1-2; CDR3aa: ASSLAGGDRVCGYT
v_gene: TRBV5-6; j_gene: TRBJ1-1; CDR3aa: ASSDVSGATEAF
v_gene: TRBV5-6; j_gene: TRBJ1-3; CDR3aa: ASSYSGTGVGNTIY
v_gene: TRBV6-1; j_gene: TRBJ1-3; CDR3aa: ASSGSPRPSGNTIY
v_gene: TRBV4-3; j_gene: TRBJ2-1; CDR3aa: ASSQDAQGKDEQF
v_gene: TRBV5-4; j_gene: TRBJ2-7; CDR3aa: ASSENKGSSYEQY
v_gene: TRBV10-1; j_gene: TRBJ2-1; CDR3aa: ASRPRQVNEQF
v_gene: TRBV4-1; j_gene: TRBJ1-4; CDR3aa: ASSQDRWQGSNEKLF
v_gene: TRBV7-6; j_gene: TRBJ1-1; CDR3aa: ASSPQRGEAF